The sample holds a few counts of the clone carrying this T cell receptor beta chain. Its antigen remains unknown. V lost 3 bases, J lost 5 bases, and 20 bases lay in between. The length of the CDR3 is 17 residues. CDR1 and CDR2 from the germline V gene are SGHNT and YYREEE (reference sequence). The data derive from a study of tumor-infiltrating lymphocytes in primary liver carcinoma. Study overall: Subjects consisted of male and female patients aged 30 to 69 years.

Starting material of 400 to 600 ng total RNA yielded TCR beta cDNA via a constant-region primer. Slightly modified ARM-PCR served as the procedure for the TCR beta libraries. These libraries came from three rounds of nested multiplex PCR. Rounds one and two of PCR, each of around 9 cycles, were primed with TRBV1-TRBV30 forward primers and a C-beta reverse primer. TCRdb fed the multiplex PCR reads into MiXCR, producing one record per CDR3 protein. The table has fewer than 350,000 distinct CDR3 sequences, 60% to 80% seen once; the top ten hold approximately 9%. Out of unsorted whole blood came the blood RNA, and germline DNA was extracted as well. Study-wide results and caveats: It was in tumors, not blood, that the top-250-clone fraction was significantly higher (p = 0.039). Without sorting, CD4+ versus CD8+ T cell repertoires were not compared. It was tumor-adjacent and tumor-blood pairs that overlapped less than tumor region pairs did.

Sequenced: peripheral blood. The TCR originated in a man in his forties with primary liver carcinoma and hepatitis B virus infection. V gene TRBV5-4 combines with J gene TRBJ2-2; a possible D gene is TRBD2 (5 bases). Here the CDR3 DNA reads TGTGCCAGCAGCTCTACCTGGGCGGGCTCGGGGACCGGGGAGCTGTTTTTT. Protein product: CASSSTWAGSGTGELFF.